Below, 13 T cell receptor beta chains from the same sample are listed, as sequenced in a study of shared clonotypes between healthy human individuals. Only in-frame clones appear in the TCRdb table, and some are missing; sequencing was by immunoSEQ multiplex PCR. The table includes 2 million or so clones, about 95% detected once. Terminally differentiated effector memory CD45RA+ cells were excluded from the naive CD8 cells, which were CD45RO-negative and positively selected for CCR7. Material for sequencing was naive CD8+ T cells sorted from blood. Source of these receptors: a man between 18 and 35 years old in good health.

This chain connects TRBV6-1 to TRBJ1-2; D unresolved. The germline V and J ends were trimmed by 2 bases and 4 bases, with 8 bases remaining between them. This CDR3 contains 13 residues. CDR1 and CDR2 (germline): MNHNS, SASEGT. The CDR3 reads CASSETPSYGYTF. CDR3 sequence (DNA): TGTGCCAGCAGTGAAACACCTTCCTATGGCTACACCTTC.

This CDR3 is CASSDVLAGGAETQYF. CDR3 DNA sequence: TGTGCCAGCAGTGACGTCCTAGCGGGGGGGGCAGAGACCCAGTACTTC. This rearrangement joins TRBV2 to TRBJ2-5; 12 bases agree with TRBD2. This CDR3 comprises 16 residues. The ends lost 3 bases at V and 4 bases at J; junction bases unmatched: 6. Germline V gene sequence: CDR1 SNHLY, CDR2 FYNNEI. Using reference TRBV2 and TRBJ2-5 for the parts outside the CDR3, the full variable domain is EPEVTQTPSHQVTQMGQEVILRCVPISNHLYFYWYRQILGQKVEFLVSFYNNEISEKSEIFDDQFSVERPDGSNFTLKIRSTKLEDSAMYFCASSDVLAGGAETQYFGPGTRLLVL.

In DNA form, the CDR3 reads TGTGCCAGCAGCTTGGGGGCTAGCGGCCTGTCCTACGAGCAGTACTTC. This translates into CASSLGASGLSYEQYF. The J gene is TRBJ2-7, the V gene TRBV5-6; 7 positions match TRBD2. The CDR3 has 16 residues. J lost 1 base, V lost 0 bases, and 7 bases had no gene match. Germline values: CDR1 SGHDT, CDR2 YYEEEE.

The rearrangement joins TRBV30 to TRBJ1-1; possible D gene TRBD1, 5 bases. Trimming left V 4 bases short and J 4 bases short, with 10 bases between. Germline CDR1 reads GTSNPN; CDR2 reads SVGIG (reference sequence). This CDR3 region has 12 residues. The CDR3 DNA follows: TGTGCCTGGAACACGGGGGGCACTGAAGCTTTCTTT. It translates to CAWNTGGTEAFF.

The chain carries TRBV19 and TRBJ2-7, with TRBD1 as a possible D gene (6 bases). Germline CDR1 is LNHDA and CDR2 is SQIVND (reference sequence). V lost 4 bases and J lost 9, with 13 bases in between. This CDR3 comprises 12 residues. The CDR3 reads CASSTDQGRQYF. The CDR3 DNA reads TGTGCCAGTAGTACTGACCAGGGGCGGCAGTACTTC.

V is TRBV11-2 and J is TRBJ2-7, with 7 bases aligning to TRBD1. This CDR3 is 18 amino acids long. With 3 bases clipped from V and 0 bases from J, the junction kept 14 bases outside the gene matches. Germline CDR1 reads SGHAT; CDR2 reads FQNNGV. This chain's CDR3 is CASSFAAGVRQGSYEQYF. CDR3 sequence (DNA): TGTGCCAGCAGCTTCGCCGCTGGGGTCCGACAGGGCTCCTACGAGCAGTACTTC. Based on the CDR3 plus reference TRBV11-2 and TRBJ2-7, the full variable domain is EAGVAQSPRYKIIEKRQSVAFWCNPISGHATLYWYQQILGQGPKLLIQFQNNGVVDDSQLPKDRFSAERLKGVDSTLKIQPAKLEDSAVYLCASSFAAGVRQGSYEQYFGPGTRLTVT.

The chain has TRBV10-3 and TRBJ1-2; D is possibly TRBD1 (6 bases). V was pared by 2 bases and J by 6 bases, with 16 bases between. The germline V gene encodes CDR1 ENHRY and CDR2 SYGVKD. The CDR3 extends over 15 amino acids. The DNA for the CDR3 is TGTGCCATCAGTGAGCCGTCAACAGGGACTGATGGCTACACCTTC. Translated: CAISEPSTGTDGYTF.

The chain carries TRBV7-9 and TRBJ2-3; D possibly corresponds to TRBD2 (6 bases). V lost 4 bases and J 5 bases, leaving 13 bases between the germline ends. The CDR3 has 14 amino acids. Germline lookup yields CDR1 SEHNR and CDR2 FQNEAQ (reference sequence). Written as DNA, the CDR3 is TGTGCCAGCAGCTACTCGCTAGCGCAAGATACGCAGTATTTT. As protein: CASSYSLAQDTQYF.

The chain uses TRBV29-1 and TRBJ2-7, with 15 bases fitting TRBD2. The junction had 14 bases not matched to a gene; V was cut back by 2 bases and J by 6 bases. Germline assignment: CDR1 SQVTM and CDR2 ANQGSEA. The CDR3 consists of 18 residues. CDR3 DNA: TGCAGCGTTGAACTCGGACTAGCGGGAGGGCCGGGCCTGGGCGAGCAGTACTTC. This encodes CSVELGLAGGPGLGEQYF.

This rearrangement joins TRBV6-5 to TRBJ2-3; D tentatively fits TRBD1 or TRBD2 (6 bases each). This CDR3 contains 15 residues. Germline V gene lookup returns CDR1 MNHEY and CDR2 SVGAGI. Trimming cost V 8 bases and J 4 bases, with 19 bases left between them. CDR3 DNA sequence: TGTGCCAGCTGGGACGGGGGCGTTGTGGCAGATACGCAGTATTTT. This sequence encodes CASWDGGVVADTQYF.

V is TRBV7-9 and J is TRBJ2-3; 12 bases match TRBD2. Germline loops: CDR1 SEHNR, CDR2 FQNEAQ (reference sequence). The CDR3 totals 16 residues. V was pared by 8 bases and J by 3 bases, with 9 bases of the junction left unmatched. The CDR3 region is CASGPLLAGGTDTQYF. The CDR3 coding sequence is TGTGCCAGCGGCCCCCTACTAGCGGGAGGAACAGATACGCAGTATTTT.

J is TRBJ2-7 and V is TRBV28; TRBD2 might be the D (7 bases). CDR1 and CDR2 from the germline V gene are MDHEN and SYDVKM. This CDR3 region has 14 residues. Trimming cost V 7 bases and J 0 bases, with 13 bases left between them. CDR3 DNA: TGTGCCAGCACTGAGGGGGGGGGCTCCTACGAGCAGTACTTC. It translates to CASTEGGGSYEQYF.

V usage is TRBV29-1 and J usage is TRBJ2-1; 12 nucleotides agree with TRBD2. The CDR3 is made up of 16 amino acids. Unmatched junction bases numbered 9, after V lost 5 bases and J lost 4 bases. Germline V lookup: CDR1 SQVTM, CDR2 ANQGSEA. This CDR3 reads CSVRLAGEQGYNEQFF. CDR3 coding DNA: TGCAGCGTTAGACTAGCGGGGGAACAGGGGTACAATGAGCAGTTCTTC.